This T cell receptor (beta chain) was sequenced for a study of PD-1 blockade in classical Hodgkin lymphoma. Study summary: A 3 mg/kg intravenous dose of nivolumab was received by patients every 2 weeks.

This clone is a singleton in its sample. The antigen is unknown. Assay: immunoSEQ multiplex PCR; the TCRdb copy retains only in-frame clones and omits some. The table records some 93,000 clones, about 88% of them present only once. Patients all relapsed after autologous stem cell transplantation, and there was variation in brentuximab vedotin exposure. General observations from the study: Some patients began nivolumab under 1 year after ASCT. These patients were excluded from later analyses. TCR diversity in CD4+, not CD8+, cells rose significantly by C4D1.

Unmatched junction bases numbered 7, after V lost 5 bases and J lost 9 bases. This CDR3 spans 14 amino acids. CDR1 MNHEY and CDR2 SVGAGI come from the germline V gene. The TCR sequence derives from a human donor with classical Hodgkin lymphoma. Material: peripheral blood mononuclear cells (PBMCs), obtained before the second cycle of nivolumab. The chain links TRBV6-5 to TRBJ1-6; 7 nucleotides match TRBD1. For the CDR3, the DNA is TGTGCCAGCAGTACAGGGGCGACGGGTTCACCCCTCCACTTT. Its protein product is CASSTGATGSPLHF.